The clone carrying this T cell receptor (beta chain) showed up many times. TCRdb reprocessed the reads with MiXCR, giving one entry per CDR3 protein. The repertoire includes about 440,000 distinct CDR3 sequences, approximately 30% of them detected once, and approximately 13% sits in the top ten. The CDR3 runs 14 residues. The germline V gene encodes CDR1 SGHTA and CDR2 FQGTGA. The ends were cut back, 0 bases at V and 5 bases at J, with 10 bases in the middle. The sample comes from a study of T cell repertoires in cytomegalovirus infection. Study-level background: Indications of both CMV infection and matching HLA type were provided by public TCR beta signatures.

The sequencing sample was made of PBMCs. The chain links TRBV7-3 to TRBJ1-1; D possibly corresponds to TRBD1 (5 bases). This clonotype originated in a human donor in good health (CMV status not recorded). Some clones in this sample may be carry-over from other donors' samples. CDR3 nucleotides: TGTGCCAGCAGCTTAACGGAGGGGAGTACTGAAGCTTTCTTT. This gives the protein CASSLTEGSTEAFF.